The rows below give T cell receptor beta chains drawn from one sample of a study of regulatory T cells in long-lasting Graves disease. Each CDR3 protein is one row after TCRdb ran MiXCR on the multiplex PCR reads. Of about 200,000 distinct CDR3 sequences in the sample, approximately 20% were seen once. This sample comprised peripheral blood mononuclear cells (PBMCs), obtained at new diagnosis, from a patient treated with antithyroid drugs. The source of these receptors is a female donor with Graves disease. Each CDR3 is given with its conserved first and last residue. A D gene is named only where the DNA matches it firmly. Some rows have no size entry. The others give once, few or many, or a class for an expanded clone.

j_call d_call v_call clone_size cdr3_nt cdr3_aa
TRBJ2-1 NA TRBV7-9 many TGTGCCAGCAGCCCGGGACCGACTTCCTACAATGAGCAGTTCTTC CASSPGPTSYNEQFF
TRBJ1-4 NA TRBV7-2 many TGTGCCAGCAGCTTGGGTTGGACAGTGAATGAAAAACTGTTTTTT CASSLGWTVNEKLFF
TRBJ2-1 TRBD1 TRBV7-2 many TGTGCCAGCAGACAGGGGCCCCGCTCCTACAATGAGCAGTTCTTC CASRQGPRSYNEQFF
TRBJ1-1 NA TRBV2 NA TGTGCCAGGCCACTCGAGGGAAACACTGAAGCTTTCTTT CARPLEGNTEAFF
TRBJ2-7 TRBD1 TRBV24-1 NA TGTGCCACCAGTGACCACCCGGGACAGGGACATTACGAGCAGTACTTC CATSDHPGQGHYEQYF
TRBJ2-7 TRBD2 TRBV6-2/TRBV6-3 many TGTGCCAGCAGCCTGGGGGGGCTAGCGGGAAGCTCCTACGAGCAGTACTTC CASSLGGLAGSSYEQYF
TRBJ2-7 NA TRBV6-1 many TGTGCCATCCGTACAGGGCCGCCCTACGAGCAGTACTTC CAIRTGPPYEQYF
TRBJ2-1 TRBD2 TRBV20-1 many TGCAGTGCTAGAGTCCCATCGGCGGGAGGCTCCTACAATGAGCAGTTCTTC CSARVPSAGGSYNEQFF
TRBJ2-7 TRBD1 TRBV6-2/TRBV6-3 many TGTGCCAGCAGTTCCGGGACAGGGAGCTCCTACGAGCAGTACTTC CASSSGTGSSYEQYF
TRBJ2-7 NA TRBV11-2 many TGTGCCAGCAGCCTTCGAGGGCGGGCCTACGAGCAGTACTTC CASSLRGRAYEQYF
TRBJ2-1 TRBD2 TRBV7-8 many TGTGCCAGCAGCTTAGCGGGAGGGTACAATGAGCAGTTCTTC CASSLAGGYNEQFF
TRBJ2-7 TRBD1 TRBV12-3/TRBV12-4 NA TGTACCAGCAATCTACAGGGGCCACCCTACGAGCAGTACTTC CTSNLQGPPYEQYF
TRBJ1-1 NA TRBV7-2 many TGTGCCAGCAGTCTAGGAGGGGGTGGGTTTTTCTTT CASSLGGGGFFF
TRBJ1-2 NA TRBV7-8 many TGTGCCAGCAGCTTAGGGAATCGGGGGGCGTATGGCTACACCTTC CASSLGNRGAYGYTF
TRBJ2-7 NA TRBV12-3/TRBV12-4 many TGTGCCAGCAGTTTAAGGTTGGGGGCAGGGCAGTACTTC CASSLRLGAGQYF
TRBJ2-7 NA TRBV15 many TGTGCCACCAGCAGGGAGAGGGAGGCCGGCGAGCAGTACTTC CATSREREAGEQYF
TRBJ2-7 TRBD2 TRBV28 NA TGTGCCATCGGGACTAGCGGGATCTACGAGCAGTACTTC CAIGTSGIYEQYF
TRBJ2-5 TRBD2 TRBV7-2 many TGTGCCAGCAGCTGGGGACTAGCGGGAGGAGGAGAGACCCAGTACTTC CASSWGLAGGGETQYF
TRBJ2-1 NA TRBV6-5 many TGTGCCAGCAGTTACACCGGCCGGGACAATTACAATGAGCAGTTCTTC CASSYTGRDNYNEQFF
TRBJ2-7 NA TRBV12-3/TRBV12-4 many TGTGCCAGCAGCTTCCTGATAGGGAGCGGCCGCCCCTACGAGCAGTACTTC CASSFLIGSGRPYEQYF
TRBJ1-4 NA TRBV19 NA TGTGCCAGTAGTATGACGGCCGGGCTTTTTAATGAAAAACTGTTTTTT CASSMTAGLFNEKLFF
TRBJ1-5 NA TRBV28 few TGTGCCGTTAGACGGGGAAATCAGCCCCAGCATTTT CAVRRGNQPQHF
TRBJ2-7 NA TRBV11-2 many TGTGCCAGCAGCCCGACTTCTCCCGGGGGCTACGAGCAGTACTTC CASSPTSPGGYEQYF
TRBJ2-1 TRBD2 TRBV13 many TGTGCCAGCAGCTTAATGGCGGGAGAGTTCCTTAGCTCCTACAATGAGCAGTTCTTC CASSLMAGEFLSSYNEQFF
TRBJ2-1 TRBD2 TRBV12-3/TRBV12-4 NA TGTGCCAGCAGTTTACCGGGACTAGCGGGGGGCTCCTACAATGAGCAGTTCTTC CASSLPGLAGGSYNEQFF
TRBJ2-7 NA TRBV6-5 few TGTGCCAGCAGTTACGTCGGATCCTACGAGCAGTACTTC CASSYVGSYEQYF
TRBJ1-4 NA TRBV7-2 many TGTGCCAGCAGCTTAGGAGGGGGGGCGAACGTTGAAAAACTGTTTTTT CASSLGGGANVEKLFF
TRBJ2-7 TRBD2 TRBV2 many TGTGCCAGCAGTGAGGGGACTAGCGGGAGGGCCGGGTACGAGCAGTACTTC CASSEGTSGRAGYEQYF
TRBJ2-7 TRBD2 TRBV7-9 many TGTGCCAGCAGCTTAGCGGGACTAGCGGCGCACGAGCAGTACTTC CASSLAGLAAHEQYF
TRBJ2-3 TRBD2 TRBV2 NA TGTGCCAGCAGTGAGGGACTAGCGGGAGAAACAGATACGCAGTATTTT CASSEGLAGETDTQYF
TRBJ2-1 TRBD2 TRBV12-3/TRBV12-4 few TGTGCCAGCAGGACTGGACTAGCGGGGTACAATGAGCAGCTCTTC CASRTGLAGYNEQLF
TRBJ2-3 NA TRBV14 many TGTGCCAGCAGCCGTAACGGAGATACGCAGTATTTT CASSRNGDTQYF
TRBJ1-3 NA TRBV19 many TGTGCCACCTCTTGGGGGACCGGAAACACCATATATTTT CATSWGTGNTIYF
TRBJ2-1 NA TRBV10-1 NA TGCGCCAGCAGCCCCGTGGGCTATCGCCTTAATGAGCAGTTCTTC CASSPVGYRLNEQFF
TRBJ2-2 NA TRBV12-3/TRBV12-4 many TGTGCCAGCAGATACACGGAGTCCGGGGAGCTGTTTTTT CASRYTESGELFF
TRBJ2-5 TRBD2 TRBV9 many TGTGCCAGCAGCGTAAAGATAGCGGGAGACACTCGGGGTGAGACCCAGTACTTC CASSVKIAGDTRGETQYF
TRBJ2-1 TRBD2 TRBV9 few TGTGCCAGCAGCGTAGAAGGGACTAGCAACAATGAGCAGTTCTTC CASSVEGTSNNEQFF
TRBJ2-1 TRBD2 TRBV19 many TGTGCCAGTAGTCCTACCGGGACTAGCGGGAGTAGCGAGCAGTTCTTC CASSPTGTSGSSEQFF
TRBJ1-6 NA TRBV20-1 few TGCAGTTCGAACGGACATTCACCCCTCCACTTT CSSNGHSPLHF
TRBJ2-5 TRBD2 TRBV29-1 many TGCAGCGTGGGAGGACTAGCGGGGGAGACCCAGTACTTC CSVGGLAGETQYF
TRBJ1-2 NA TRBV29-1 many TGCAGCGTTGGTGGCGACACCTCAACCTATGGCTACACCTTC CSVGGDTSTYGYTF
TRBJ2-7 NA TRBV5-1 many TGCGCCAGCAGCTCGGGACTGATGAACTACGAGCAGTACTTC CASSSGLMNYEQYF
TRBJ1-5 TRBD1 TRBV6-5 many TGTGCCAGCAGTTCGACAGGGGGCGAACAGCCCCAGCATTTT CASSSTGGEQPQHF
TRBJ2-6 NA TRBV2 few TGTGCCAGCAAAGATCATCTCGGGGCCAACGTCCTGACTTTC CASKDHLGANVLTF
TRBJ2-7 NA TRBV27 many TGTGCCAGCAGTTTAGGGACACTACAGCCCGAGCAGTACTTC CASSLGTLQPEQYF